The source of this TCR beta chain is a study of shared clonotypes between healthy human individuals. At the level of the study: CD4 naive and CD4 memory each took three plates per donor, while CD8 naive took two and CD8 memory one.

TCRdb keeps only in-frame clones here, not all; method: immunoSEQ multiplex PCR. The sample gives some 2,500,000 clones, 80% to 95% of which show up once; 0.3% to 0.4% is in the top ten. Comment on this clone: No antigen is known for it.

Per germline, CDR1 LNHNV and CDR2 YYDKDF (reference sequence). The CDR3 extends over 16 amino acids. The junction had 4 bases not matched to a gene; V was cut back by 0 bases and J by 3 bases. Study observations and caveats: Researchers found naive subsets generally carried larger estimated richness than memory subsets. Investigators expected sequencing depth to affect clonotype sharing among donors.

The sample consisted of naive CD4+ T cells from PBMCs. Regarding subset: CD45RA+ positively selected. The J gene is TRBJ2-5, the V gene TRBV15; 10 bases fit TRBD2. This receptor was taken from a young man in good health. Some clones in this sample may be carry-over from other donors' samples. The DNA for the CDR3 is TGTGCCACCAGCAGAGACCGGCTAGCGGGAGAAGAGACCCAGTACTTC. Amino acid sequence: CATSRDRLAGEETQYF.